The clone carrying this T cell receptor beta chain was found many times. This entry belongs to a study of neurological immune-mediated disorders. From the 5' RACE reads, TCRdb called clonotypes with MiXCR, one entry per CDR3 protein. There are almost 85,000 distinct CDR3 sequences in the sample; roughly 2.6% occur only once, and about 1.1% lies in the top ten. The J segment lost 4 bases and the V segment lost 2 bases, leaving 9 bases of the junction unmatched. The germline V gene encodes CDR1 MNHEY and CDR2 SMNVEV (reference sequence). This CDR3 has 17 residues. The receptor comes from a woman in her 30s with multiple sclerosis. Sequencing was carried out using PBMCs. This chain connects TRBV27 to TRBJ2-7; TRBD2 agrees at 12 bases. The DNA of the CDR3 is TGTGCCAGCAGTTTACTAGCGACTAGCGGGAGTGGGTACGAGCAGTACTTC. It codes for CASSLLATSGSGYEQYF.